The T cell receptor (beta chain) under discussion was sequenced for a study of CD4 and CD8 cells across lung adenocarcinoma regions. Notes on this clonotype: At one end, the junction sequence differs from germline, possibly due to a read error.

TCRdb processed the PCR reads anew with MiXCR; each CDR3 protein has one entry. The data contain roughly 7,100 distinct CDR3 sequences, around 43% of them singletons. The CDR3 spans 14 residues. The V gene's germline CDR1 is SSHAT and CDR2 FNYEAQ (reference sequence). Samples came from patients with localized non-small cell lung adenocarcinoma. Sequencing was performed on CD4+ T cells from the margin of a lung tumor. The chain recombines TRBV7-7 with TRBJ2-3, with D maybe TRBD2 (9 bases). This receptor was obtained from a male donor with lung adenocarcinoma. The CD4 and CD8 labels of this study may be unreliable. The CDR3 loop is CAGSGGTGSDTQYF. As DNA, the CDR3 is TGTGCGGGGAGCGGGGGGACAGGCTCAGATACCCAGTATTTT.